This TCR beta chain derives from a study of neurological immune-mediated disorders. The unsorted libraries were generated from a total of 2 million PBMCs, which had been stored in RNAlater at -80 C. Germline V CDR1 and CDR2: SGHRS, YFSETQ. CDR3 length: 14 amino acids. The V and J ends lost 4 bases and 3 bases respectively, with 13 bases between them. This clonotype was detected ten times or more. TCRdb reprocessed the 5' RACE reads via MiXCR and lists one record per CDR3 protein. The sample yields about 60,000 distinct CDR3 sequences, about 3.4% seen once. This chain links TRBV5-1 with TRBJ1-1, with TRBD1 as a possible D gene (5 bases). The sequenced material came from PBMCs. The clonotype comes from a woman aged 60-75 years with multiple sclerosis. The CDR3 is CASSPEDRYTEAFF. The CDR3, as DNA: TGCGCCAGCAGCCCGGAAGACAGATACACTGAAGCTTTCTTT.